The entry below describes one T cell receptor (beta chain). Clones were read by immunoSEQ multiplex PCR, and TCRdb kept only the in-frame ones, dropping some. The repertoire holds 100,000 to 150,000 clones, with more than 70% as singletons. This sample was included in a study of blood T cell repertoires in COVID-19. Study-wide background: The United States, Italy and Spain provided the acute and convalescent COVID-19 samples.

This TCR came from a woman older than 75 with COVID-19, enrolled during active disease. Sequencing was performed on peripheral blood.

The CDR3 protein is CATQGAGGGPNEKLFF. The CDR3 DNA reads as TGTGCCACTCAGGGGGCAGGTGGGGGACCTAATGAAAAACTGTTTTTT. V is TRBV28 and J is TRBJ1-4, with 8 nucleotides matching TRBD1. CDR3 length: 16 amino acids. V gave up 10 bases and J gave up 3 bases; unmatched junction bases: 13. Looked up from germline, CDR1 is MDHEN and CDR2 is SYDVKM.